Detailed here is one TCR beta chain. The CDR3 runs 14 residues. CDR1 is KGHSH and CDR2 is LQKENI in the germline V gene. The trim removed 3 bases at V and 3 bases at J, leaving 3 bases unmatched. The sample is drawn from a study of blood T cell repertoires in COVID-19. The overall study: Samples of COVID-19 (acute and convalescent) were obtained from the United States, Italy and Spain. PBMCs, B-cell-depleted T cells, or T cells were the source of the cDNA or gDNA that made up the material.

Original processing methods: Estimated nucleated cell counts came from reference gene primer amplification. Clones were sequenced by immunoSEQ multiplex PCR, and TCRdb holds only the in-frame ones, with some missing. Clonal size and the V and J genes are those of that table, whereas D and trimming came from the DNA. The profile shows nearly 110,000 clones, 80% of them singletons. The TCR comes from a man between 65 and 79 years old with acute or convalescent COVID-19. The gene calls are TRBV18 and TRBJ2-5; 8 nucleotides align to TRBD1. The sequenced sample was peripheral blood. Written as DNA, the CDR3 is TGTGCCAGCTCACCGGGGACAGGAGAAGAGACCCAGTACTTC. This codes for CASSPGTGEETQYF.